These 3 T cell receptor beta chains were sequenced from one sample in a study of PD-1 and CTLA-4 blockade in melanoma. TCRdb's table, derived via immunoSEQ multiplex PCR, lists solely in-frame clones and lacks some. The table lists approximately 33,000 clones, less than 95% of them singletons, with approximately 8.6% in the top ten. Specimen: CD8+ T cells from peripheral blood, collected from a patient given anti-PD-1 treatment. These TCRs come from a human donor with melanoma.

The chain employs TRBV28 and TRBJ1-5; 9 nucleotides align to TRBD1. J lost 7 bases, V lost 5 bases, and 6 bases had no gene match. Per germline, CDR1 MDHEN and CDR2 SYDVKM. This CDR3 comprises 14 residues. This CDR3 is CASSDRGRKQPQHF. The DNA for the CDR3 is TGTGCCAGCAGTGACAGGGGGAGGAAACAGCCCCAGCATTTT. Filled out from reference TRBV28 and TRBJ1-5, the complete variable domain reads DVKVTQSSRYLVKRTGEKVFLECVQDMDHENMFWYRQDPGLGLRLIYFSYDVKMKEKGDIPEGYSVSREKKERFSLILESASTNQTSMYLCASSDRGRKQPQHFGDGTRLSIL.

V is TRBV6-5 and J is TRBJ1-1, with a possible D match to TRBD1 (6 bases). Germline assignment: CDR1 MNHEY and CDR2 SVGAGI. Trimming left V 0 bases short and J 5 bases short, with 10 bases between. CDR3 length equals 14 residues. DNA for the CDR3: TGTGCCAGCAGTTACTCGGCAGGGGTAACTGAAGCTTTCTTT. Its protein product is CASSYSAGVTEAFF.

The chain is built from TRBV6-6 and TRBJ1-1; D is unclear. The V and J ends lost 7 bases and 5 bases respectively, with 8 bases between them. Germline V gives CDR1 MNHNY, CDR2 SVGAGI (reference sequence). The CDR3 extends over 11 amino acids. CDR3 loop: CASTTVTEAFF. The CDR3 DNA sequence: TGTGCCAGCACGACTGTGACTGAAGCTTTCTTT.